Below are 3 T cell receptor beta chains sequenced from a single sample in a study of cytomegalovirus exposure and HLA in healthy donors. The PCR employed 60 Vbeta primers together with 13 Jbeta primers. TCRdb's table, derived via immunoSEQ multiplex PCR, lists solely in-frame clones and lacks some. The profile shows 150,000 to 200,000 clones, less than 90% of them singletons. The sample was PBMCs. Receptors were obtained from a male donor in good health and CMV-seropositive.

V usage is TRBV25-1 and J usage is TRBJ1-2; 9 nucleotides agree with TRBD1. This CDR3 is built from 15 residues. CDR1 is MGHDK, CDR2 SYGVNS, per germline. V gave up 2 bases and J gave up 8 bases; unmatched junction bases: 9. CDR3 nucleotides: TGTGCCAGCAGTGAAGGGACAGGGTATGACTGGGGCTACACCTTC. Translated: CASSEGTGYDWGYTF.

CDR3 DNA sequence: TGTGCCAGCAGCCCGATCCCCCTTAGCGCGAGCTCCTACAATGAGCAGTTCTTC. It codes for CASSPIPLSASSYNEQFF. The chain has TRBV4-2 and TRBJ2-1, with D possibly being TRBD2 (5 bases). V lost 4 bases and J 0 bases, leaving 19 bases between the germline ends. The CDR3 runs to 18 residues. Germline values: CDR1 LGHNA, CDR2 YNFKEQ.

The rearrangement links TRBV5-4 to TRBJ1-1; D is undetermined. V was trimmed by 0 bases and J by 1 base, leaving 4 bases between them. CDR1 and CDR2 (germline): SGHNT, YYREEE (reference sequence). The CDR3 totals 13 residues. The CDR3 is CASSLAKNTEAFF. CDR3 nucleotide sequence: TGTGCCAGCAGCTTGGCCAAGAACACTGAAGCTTTCTTT. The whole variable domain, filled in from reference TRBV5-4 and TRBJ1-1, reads ETGVTQSPTHLIKTRGQQVTLRCSSQSGHNTVSWYQQALGQGPQFIFQYYREEENGRGNFPPRFSGLQFPNYSSELNVNALELDDSALYLCASSLAKNTEAFFGQGTRLTVV.